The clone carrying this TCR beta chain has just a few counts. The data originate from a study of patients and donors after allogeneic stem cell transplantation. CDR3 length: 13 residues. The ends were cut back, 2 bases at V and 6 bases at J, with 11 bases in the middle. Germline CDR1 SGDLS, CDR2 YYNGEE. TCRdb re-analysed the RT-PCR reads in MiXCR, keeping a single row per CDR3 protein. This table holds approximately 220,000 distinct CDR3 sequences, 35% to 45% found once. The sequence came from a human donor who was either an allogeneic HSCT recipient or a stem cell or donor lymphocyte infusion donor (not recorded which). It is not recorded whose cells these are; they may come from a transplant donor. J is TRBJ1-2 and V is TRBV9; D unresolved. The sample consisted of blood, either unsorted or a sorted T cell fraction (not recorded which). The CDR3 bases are TGTGCCAGCAGCGTGCAGATGGGCGATGGCTACACCTTC. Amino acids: CASSVQMGDGYTF.